The 26 T cell receptor beta chains below all came from one sample that was sequenced in a study of blood T cell repertoires in COVID-19. Only in-frame clones appear in the TCRdb table, and some are missing; sequencing was by immunoSEQ multiplex PCR. The sample lists 250,000 to 350,000 clones; about nine tenths were seen once. The sample consisted of peripheral blood. These TCRs come from a woman between 55 and 75 years old with acute or convalescent COVID-19.

The genes are TRBV5-4 and TRBJ2-6; D may be TRBD1 (5 bases). This CDR3 spans 16 amino acids. Trimming removed 0 bases at V and 0 bases at J, with 7 bases between. Germline V lookup: CDR1 SGHNT, CDR2 YYREEE (reference sequence). CDR3 residues: CASSLAGSSGANVLTF. CDR3 bases: TGTGCCAGCAGCTTGGCAGGGTCCTCTGGGGCCAACGTCCTGACTTTC.

The V gene is TRBV30, the J gene TRBJ1-3; weak D call: TRBD1 (5 bases). Germline assignment: CDR1 GTSNPN and CDR2 SVGIG (reference sequence). Trimming cost V 5 bases and J 0 bases, with 8 bases left between them. The CDR3 spans 13 residues. CDR3 nucleotide sequence: TGTGCCTGGGGGACTGTCTCTGGAAACACCATATATTTT. It translates to CAWGTVSGNTIYF.

This chain connects TRBV7-3 to TRBJ2-3; D is perhaps TRBD2 (6 bases). The germline V gene has CDR1 SGHTA and CDR2 FQGTGA. Trimming shortened V by 1 base and J by 0 bases, and 11 bases separated the two germline ends. CDR3 length: 16 residues. CDR3 amino acids: CASSLIGTASTDTQYF. CDR3 nucleotides: TGTGCCAGCAGCTTAATCGGGACTGCTAGCACAGATACGCAGTATTTT.

CDR3 nucleotides: TGTGCCAGCAGTCGCAGGGGGCGCACTGAAGCTTTCTTT. It codes for CASSRRGRTEAFF. The chain uses TRBV27 and TRBJ1-1, with TRBD1 identical over 8 bases. Germline V gives CDR1 MNHEY, CDR2 SMNVEV (reference sequence). There are 13 residues in the CDR3. Trimming cost V 5 bases and J 4 bases; bases outside gene matches: 3.

The chain recombines TRBV2 with TRBJ1-6; weak D call: TRBD1 (5 bases). Trimming took off 6 bases at V and 6 bases at J, with 15 bases between the two ends. Per germline, CDR1 SNHLY and CDR2 FYNNEI. The CDR3 has 15 residues. The CDR3 DNA sequence: TGTGCCAGCAGAGGAAGGGCCGGGGGTAATTCACCCCTCCACTTT. Its protein is CASRGRAGGNSPLHF.

This clone was seen once. V and J are TRBV6-2 or TRBV6-3 and TRBJ1-5, with 7 bases aligning to TRBD1. From germline, CDR1 is MNHEY and CDR2 SVGEGT. The CDR3 runs to 15 residues. J was trimmed by 3 bases and V by 5 bases; bases with no gene match: 7. CDR3 region: CASSQQGQVNQPQHF. CDR3 bases: TGTGCCAGCAGTCAACAAGGACAGGTCAATCAGCCCCAGCATTTT.

The V call is TRBV5-6, the J call TRBJ2-7; the D gene is possibly TRBD2 (7 bases). The V gene's germline CDR1 is SGHDT and CDR2 YYEEEE. The CDR3 covers 15 residues. V lost 4 bases, J lost 6 bases, and 20 bases lay in between. Here the CDR3 reads CASSPGWGGNGEQYF. CDR3 DNA sequence: TGTGCCAGCAGCCCCGGATGGGGGGGCAATGGCGAGCAGTACTTC.

The chain links TRBV30 to TRBJ2-1; D ambiguous. Trimming stripped 7 bases from V and 0 bases from J, with 10 bases between. Germline V CDR1 and CDR2: GTSNPN, SVGIG (reference sequence). The CDR3 consists of 13 residues. Here the CDR3 reads CASRLSSYNEQFF. The CDR3 DNA follows: TGTGCCTCCAGGTTAAGCTCCTACAATGAGCAGTTCTTC.

The chain employs TRBV3-1 (or the pseudogene TRBV3-2) and TRBJ2-2; 7 positions agree with TRBD1. Germline CDR1 reads LGHDT; CDR2 reads YNNKEL (reference sequence). V shed 1 base, J shed 4 bases, and the junction held 3 bases outside the gene matches. The CDR3 contains 15 residues. CDR3 sequence: CASSQAGGRTGELFF. Here the CDR3 DNA reads TGTGCCAGCAGCCAAGCAGGGGGTCGCACCGGGGAGCTGTTTTTT.

The chain uses TRBV7-2 and TRBJ2-1, with 8 bases lining up with TRBD2. The trim removed 4 bases at V and 7 bases at J, leaving 15 bases unmatched. The CDR3 sequence is 17 residues long. The germline V gene has CDR1 SGHTA and CDR2 FQGNSA. CDR3 in amino acids: CASSSLQRGRLGNEQFF. CDR3 nucleotides: TGTGCCAGCAGCTCACTCCAGCGGGGGCGTTTAGGAAATGAGCAGTTCTTC.

V usage is TRBV9 and J usage is TRBJ2-7, with a possible D match to TRBD1 (5 bases). V lost 0 bases, J lost 5 bases, and 15 bases lay in between. CDR3 length equals 15 residues. CDR1 and CDR2 (germline): SGDLS, YYNGEE. The CDR3 is CASSVELAGIHEQYF. Written as DNA, the CDR3 is TGTGCCAGCAGCGTAGAACTCGCAGGGATCCACGAGCAGTACTTC.

This chain connects TRBV7-2 to TRBJ1-5, with a possible D match to TRBD1 (5 bases). This CDR3 spans 15 amino acids. The V gene lost 5 bases and the J gene lost 3 bases, with 14 bases spanning the gap. Germline CDR1 reads SGHTA; CDR2 reads FQGNSA. CDR3 DNA: TGTGCCAGCAGCCCCAGGGAGGGGAACAATCAGCCCCAGCATTTT. This gives the protein CASSPREGNNQPQHF. Looking up the rest from reference TRBV7-2 and TRBJ1-5 gives the full variable domain: GAGVSQSPSNKVTEKGKDVELRCDPISGHTALYWYRQSLGQGLEFLIYFQGNSAPDKSGLPSDRFSAERTGGSVSTLTIQRTQQEDSAVYLCASSPREGNNQPQHFGDGTRLSIL.

This clone has a single count. The gene calls are TRBV2 and TRBJ2-7; D is possibly TRBD1 (5 bases). V was pared by 7 bases and J by 0 bases, with 10 bases between. This CDR3 contains 13 residues. The germline V gene encodes CDR1 SNHLY and CDR2 FYNNEI. The CDR3 coding sequence is TGTGCCAGCATGCCCAGGGACTCCTACGAGCAGTACTTC. It translates to CASMPRDSYEQYF.

The CDR3 coding sequence is TGTGCCAGTAGTATTGCAGGGGTAGCCGAGCAGTACTTC. It translates to CASSIAGVAEQYF. This chain uses TRBV19 with TRBJ2-7, with D tentatively TRBD1 (6 bases). The CDR3 contains 13 residues. The ends were cut back, 3 bases at V and 6 bases at J, with 12 bases in the middle. The V gene's germline CDR1 is LNHDA and CDR2 SQIVND (reference sequence).

The gene calls are TRBV5-6 and TRBJ1-5; D remains ambiguous. Germline-derived CDR1 and CDR2 are SGHDT and YYEEEE. V lost 0 bases, J lost 1 base, and 8 bases lay in between. The length of the CDR3 is 15 residues. The CDR3 sequence is CASSLGGWSNQPQHF. The CDR3 bases are TGTGCCAGCAGCTTGGGAGGGTGGAGCAATCAGCCCCAGCATTTT.

The rearrangement links TRBV7-2 to TRBJ1-3, with 7 bases aligning to TRBD1. The germline gives CDR1 SGHTA, CDR2 FQGNSA. The CDR3 runs 15 residues. Trimming at V came to 0 bases and at J to 6 bases, leaving 5 bases not matched to a gene. CDR3 protein: CASSLATGKTNTIYF. CDR3 bases: TGTGCCAGCAGCTTAGCGACAGGGAAGACAAACACCATATATTTT.

The V and J genes are TRBV10-3 and TRBJ1-5; a weak D match, TRBD1 (6 bases). V shed 3 bases and J shed 7 bases, with 13 bases lying between them. The CDR3 loop spans 14 amino acids. CDR1 ENHRY and CDR2 SYGVKD come from the germline V gene. The CDR3 DNA follows: TGTGCCATCAGTGACGCGGGGGCAGGGCAGCCCCAGCATTTT. Translation: CAISDAGAGQPQHF.

J is TRBJ1-2 and V is TRBV12-5; D gene uncertain. Deletions cut 4 bases from V and 0 bases from J, with 6 bases between. The CDR3 has 13 amino acids. CDR1 and CDR2 from the germline V gene are LGHNT and FRNRAP. In DNA form, the CDR3 reads TGTGCTAGTGGTTCTATTTCTAACTATGGCTACACCTTC. Amino acid sequence: CASGSISNYGYTF.

The CDR3 loop is CSVEDTVQYTEAFF. The CDR3 DNA is TGCAGCGTTGAAGACACAGTGCAATACACTGAAGCTTTCTTT. This chain uses TRBV29-1 with TRBJ1-1, with D unclear. Germline V gene lookup returns CDR1 SQVTM and CDR2 ANQGSEA. V shed 0 bases and J shed 3 bases, with 11 bases lying between them. The CDR3 contains 14 residues.

The V call is TRBV6-5, the J call TRBJ1-2; tentative D call: TRBD1 (5 bases). The CDR3 loop spans 15 amino acids. V lost 6 bases and J lost 8, with 22 bases in between. CDR1 is MNHEY and CDR2 is SVGAGI in the germline V gene. CDR3 amino acids: CASSWGLNKLGGYTF. CDR3 nucleotides: TGTGCCAGCAGCTGGGGACTAAATAAACTTGGCGGCTACACCTTC.

This chain joins TRBV27 and TRBJ1-5; D possibly corresponds to TRBD1 (5 bases). Trimming removed 4 bases at V and 0 bases at J, with 10 bases between. Germline assignment: CDR1 MNHEY and CDR2 SMNVEV (reference sequence). The CDR3 runs to 15 residues. The CDR3 loop is CASSSLGLSNQPQHF. In DNA, the CDR3 is TGTGCCAGCAGTTCCCTGGGGCTTAGCAATCAGCCCCAGCATTTT.

This chain links TRBV7-8 with TRBJ1-3; 8 bases fit TRBD1. The ends lost 5 bases at V and 4 bases at J; junction bases unmatched: 7. Per the germline V gene, CDR1 is SGHVS and CDR2 is FQNEAQ. This CDR3 contains 15 residues. The CDR3 region has the DNA TGTGCCAGCAGCAATCAGGGGGCAGGCGGAAACACCATATATTTT. Its translation is CASSNQGAGGNTIYF.

The chain uses TRBV11-1 and TRBJ2-1; maybe TRBD1 (6 bases). CDR3 size: 14 residues. Trimming took 4 bases from V and 2 from J, leaving 9 bases between them. Germline loops: CDR1 SGHAT, CDR2 FQDESV (reference sequence). CDR3 DNA sequence: TGTGCCAGCAGCTACAGGACAGCCTACAATGAGCAGTTCTTC. It translates to CASSYRTAYNEQFF. Variable domain in full (rest from reference TRBV11-1 and TRBJ2-1): EAEVAQSPRYKITEKSQAVAFWCDPISGHATLYWYRQILGQGPELLVQFQDESVVDDSQLPKDRFSAERLKGVDSTLKIQPAELGDSAMYLCASSYRTAYNEQFFGPGTRLTVL.

The chain recombines TRBV4-3 with TRBJ2-1; 9 nucleotides agree with TRBD1. This CDR3 region has 16 residues. Per the germline V gene, CDR1 is LGHNA and CDR2 is YSLEER. Trimming cost V 0 bases and J 6 bases; bases outside gene matches: 6. The CDR3 reads CASSQDWGQGINEQFF. The CDR3 region has the DNA TGCGCCAGCAGCCAAGATTGGGGACAGGGTATCAATGAGCAGTTCTTC.

This sequence joins TRBV27 and TRBJ1-4; 12 bases agree with TRBD1. Germline V gene lookup returns CDR1 MNHEY and CDR2 SMNVEV (reference sequence). The V and J ends lost 2 bases and 8 bases, in that order; junction bases with no gene match: 3. CDR3 length: 15 amino acids. The CDR3 loop is CASSLAGTGGEKLFF. CDR3 bases: TGTGCCAGCAGTTTAGCCGGGACAGGGGGCGAAAAACTGTTTTTT.

This chain connects TRBV2 to TRBJ1-5; 8 bases line up with TRBD1. The CDR3 spans 15 residues. Germline V gene lookup returns CDR1 SNHLY and CDR2 FYNNEI. J was trimmed by 6 bases and V by 5 bases; bases with no gene match: 9. The CDR3 DNA sequence: TGTGCCAGCAGTCCCAGGGGGCGCGTGATTCAGCCCCAGCATTTT. Its protein product is CASSPRGRVIQPQHF.